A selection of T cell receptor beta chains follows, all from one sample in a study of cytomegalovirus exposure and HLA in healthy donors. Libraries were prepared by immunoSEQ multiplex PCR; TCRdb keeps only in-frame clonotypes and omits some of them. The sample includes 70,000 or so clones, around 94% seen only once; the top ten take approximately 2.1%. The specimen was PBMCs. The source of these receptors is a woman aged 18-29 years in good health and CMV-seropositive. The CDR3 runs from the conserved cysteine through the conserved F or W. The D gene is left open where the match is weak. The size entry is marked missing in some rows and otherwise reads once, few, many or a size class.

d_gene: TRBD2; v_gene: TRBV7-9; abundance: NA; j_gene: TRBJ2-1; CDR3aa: CASSTSGGSYNEQFF
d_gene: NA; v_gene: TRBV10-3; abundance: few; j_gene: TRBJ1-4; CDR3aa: CATSPGQDNEKLFF
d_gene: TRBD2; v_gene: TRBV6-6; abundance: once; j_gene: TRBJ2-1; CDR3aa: CASSKGLGNEQFF
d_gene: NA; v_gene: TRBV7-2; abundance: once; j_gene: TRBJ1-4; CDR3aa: CASSASGEKLFF
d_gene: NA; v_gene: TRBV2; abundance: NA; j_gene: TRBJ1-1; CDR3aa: CASKTETGNTEAFF
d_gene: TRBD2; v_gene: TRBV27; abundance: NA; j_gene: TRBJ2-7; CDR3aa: CASSSAGTSGRISLREQYF
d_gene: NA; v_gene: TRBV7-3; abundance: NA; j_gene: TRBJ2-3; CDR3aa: CASSLLSTDTQYF
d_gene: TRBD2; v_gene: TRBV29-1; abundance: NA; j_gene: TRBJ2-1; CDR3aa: CSVDPPGLAGGGEQFF
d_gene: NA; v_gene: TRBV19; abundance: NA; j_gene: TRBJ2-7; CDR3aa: CASSTQGYEQYF
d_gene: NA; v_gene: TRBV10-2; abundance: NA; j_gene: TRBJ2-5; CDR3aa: CASSPGRGVTQYF
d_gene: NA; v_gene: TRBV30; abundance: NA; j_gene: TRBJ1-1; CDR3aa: CAWRGGPGLMNTEAFF
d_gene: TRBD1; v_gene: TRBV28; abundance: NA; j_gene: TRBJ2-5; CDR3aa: CASSGRDSQETQYF
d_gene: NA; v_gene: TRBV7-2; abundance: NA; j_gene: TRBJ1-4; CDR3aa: CASSLRGGGRFATNEKLFF
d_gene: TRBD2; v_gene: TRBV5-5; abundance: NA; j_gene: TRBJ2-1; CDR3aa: CASSLSLAGVNEQFF
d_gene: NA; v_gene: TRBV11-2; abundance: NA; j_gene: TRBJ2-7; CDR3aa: CASSPRDTYYEQYF
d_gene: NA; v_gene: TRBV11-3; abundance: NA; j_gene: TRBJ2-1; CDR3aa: CASSLRGHNEQFF
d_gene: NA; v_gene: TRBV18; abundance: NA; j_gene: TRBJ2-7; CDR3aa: CASSPGTGRYEQYF
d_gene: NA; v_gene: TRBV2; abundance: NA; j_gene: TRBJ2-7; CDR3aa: CASSEAGRGYEQYF
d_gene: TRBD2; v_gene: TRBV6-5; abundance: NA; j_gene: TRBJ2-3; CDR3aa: CASRRGDDTQYF
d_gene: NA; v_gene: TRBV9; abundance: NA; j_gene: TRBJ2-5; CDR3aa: CASSVGRTSQETQYF
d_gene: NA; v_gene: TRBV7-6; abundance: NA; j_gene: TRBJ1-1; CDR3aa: CASSPSARGEAFF
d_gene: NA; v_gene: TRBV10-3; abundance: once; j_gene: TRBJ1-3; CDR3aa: CAIRGQSGSGNTIYF
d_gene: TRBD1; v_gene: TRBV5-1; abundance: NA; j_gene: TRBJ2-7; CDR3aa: CASSFGTGGSSYEQYF
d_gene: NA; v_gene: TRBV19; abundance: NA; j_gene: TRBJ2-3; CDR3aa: CASSMSYPATDTQYF
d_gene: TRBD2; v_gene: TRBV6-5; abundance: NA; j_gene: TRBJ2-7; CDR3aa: CASSYSRGAYEQYF
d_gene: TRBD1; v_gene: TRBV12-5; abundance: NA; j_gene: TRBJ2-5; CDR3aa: CASGSHTGAYQETQYF
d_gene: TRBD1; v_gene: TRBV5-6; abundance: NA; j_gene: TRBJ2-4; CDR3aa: CASSFPGQGFAAKNIQYF
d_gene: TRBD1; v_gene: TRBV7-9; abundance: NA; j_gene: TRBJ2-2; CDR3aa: CASSFQPGQGAHTGELFF
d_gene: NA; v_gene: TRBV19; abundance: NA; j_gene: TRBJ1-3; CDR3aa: CASSITGTSGNTIYF
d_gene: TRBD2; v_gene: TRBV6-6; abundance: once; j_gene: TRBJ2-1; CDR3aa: CASAGDRGEQFF
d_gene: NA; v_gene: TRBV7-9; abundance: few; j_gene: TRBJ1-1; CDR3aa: CASSLDSTGNTEAFF
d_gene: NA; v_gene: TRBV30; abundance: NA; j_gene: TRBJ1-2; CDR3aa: CARRGPKANYGYTF
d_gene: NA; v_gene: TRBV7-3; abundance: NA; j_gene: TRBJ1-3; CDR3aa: CASSSGTAGNTIYF
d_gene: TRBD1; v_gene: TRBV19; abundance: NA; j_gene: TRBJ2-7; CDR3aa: CASSSGQGLSEQYF
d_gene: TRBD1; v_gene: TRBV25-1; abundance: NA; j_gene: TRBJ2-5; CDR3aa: CASRTGTGASETQYF
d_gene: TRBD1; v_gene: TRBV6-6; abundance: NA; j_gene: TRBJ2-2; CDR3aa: CASSYRQGDTGELFF
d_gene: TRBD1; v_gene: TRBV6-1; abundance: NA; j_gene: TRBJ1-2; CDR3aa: CASGDRGLANYGYTF
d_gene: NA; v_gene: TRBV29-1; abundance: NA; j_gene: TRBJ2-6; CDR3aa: CSYQDSGANVLTF
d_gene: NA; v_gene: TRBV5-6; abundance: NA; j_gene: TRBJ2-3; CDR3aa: CASRPGLGDTQYF